The TCR beta chain under discussion was sequenced for a study of cytomegalovirus exposure and HLA in healthy donors. V was cut by 6 bases and J by 2 bases, with 13 bases left in between. The CDR3 length is 14 residues. Germline V gene lookup returns CDR1 SNHLY and CDR2 FYNNEI. Concerning this clone itself: Its matching antigen is unknown.

It was healthy bone marrow donors who served as donors. Amplification used 60 Vbeta primers and 13 Jbeta primers. Sequenced by immunoSEQ multiplex PCR; TCRdb stores in-frame clones only, minus some. The sample includes more than 200,000 clones, around 83% seen only once; the top ten take approximately 1.4%. Notes on the study in general: TCR sequences were mostly rare, though some public TCRs occurred in many donors.

V gene TRBV2 combines with J gene TRBJ2-5; possible D gene TRBD2, 5 bases. The receptor was isolated from a girl aged 5 to 17 in good health and CMV-seronegative. Source material: PBMCs. The CDR3 spells CASRLGLFQETQYF. The CDR3, as DNA: TGTGCCAGCAGGCTTGGACTGTTTCAAGAGACCCAGTACTTC.